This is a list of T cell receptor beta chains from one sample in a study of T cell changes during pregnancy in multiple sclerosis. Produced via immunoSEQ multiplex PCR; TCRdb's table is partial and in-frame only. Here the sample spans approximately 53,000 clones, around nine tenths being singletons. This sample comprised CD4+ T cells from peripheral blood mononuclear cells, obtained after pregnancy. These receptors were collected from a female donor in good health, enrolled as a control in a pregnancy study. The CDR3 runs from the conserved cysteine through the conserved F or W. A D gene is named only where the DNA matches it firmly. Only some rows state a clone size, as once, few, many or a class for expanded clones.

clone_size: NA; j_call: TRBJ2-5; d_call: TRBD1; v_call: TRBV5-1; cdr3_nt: TGCGCCAGCAGCTTGTCGCGCTCAACAGGGGCATACCAAGAGACCCAGTACTTC; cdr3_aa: CASSLSRSTGAYQETQYF
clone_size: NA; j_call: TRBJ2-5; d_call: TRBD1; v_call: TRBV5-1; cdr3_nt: TGCGCCAGCAGCTTGGGAGGAGGCAGGGGGGAGACCCAGTACTTC; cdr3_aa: CASSLGGGRGETQYF
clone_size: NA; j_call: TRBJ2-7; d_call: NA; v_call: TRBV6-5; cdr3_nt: TGTGCCGCGCACAGGGGGGGATTCTACGAGCAGTACTTC; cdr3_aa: CAAHRGGFYEQYF
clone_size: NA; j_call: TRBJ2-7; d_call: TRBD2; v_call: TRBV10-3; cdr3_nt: TGTGCCATCAGACAGCGGGAGAATTCCTACGAGCAGTACTTC; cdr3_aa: CAIRQRENSYEQYF
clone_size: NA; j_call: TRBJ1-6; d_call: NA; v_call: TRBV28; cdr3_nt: TGTGCCAGCAGGACCGATTATGAGGGAACCTATAATTCACCCCTCCACTTT; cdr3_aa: CASRTDYEGTYNSPLHF
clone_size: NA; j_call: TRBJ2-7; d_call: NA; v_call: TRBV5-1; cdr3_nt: TGCGCCAGCAGCCAGGGACAAACCTACGAGCAGTACTTC; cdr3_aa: CASSQGQTYEQYF
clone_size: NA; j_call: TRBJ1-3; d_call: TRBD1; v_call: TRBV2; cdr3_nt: TGTGCCAGCAGTGAAAGGCAGGGGGCTAACACCATATATTTT; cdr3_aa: CASSERQGANTIYF
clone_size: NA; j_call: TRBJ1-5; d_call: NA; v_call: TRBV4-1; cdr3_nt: TGCGCCAGCAGCCAAGTCAGGGATAGCAATCAGCCCCAGCATTTT; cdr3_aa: CASSQVRDSNQPQHF
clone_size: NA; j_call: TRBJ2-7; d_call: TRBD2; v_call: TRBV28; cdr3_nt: TGTGCCAGCAGTTTCTCGAGCGGGAGTATCCACGAGCAGTACTTC; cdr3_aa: CASSFSSGSIHEQYF
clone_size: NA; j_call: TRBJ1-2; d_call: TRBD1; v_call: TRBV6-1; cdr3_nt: TGTGCCACCCGATTACAGGGGGCATCGGGTGGCTACACCTTC; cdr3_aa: CATRLQGASGGYTF
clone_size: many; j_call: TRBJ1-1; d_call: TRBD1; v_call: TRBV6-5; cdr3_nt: TGTGCCACCGGACCAGCGGACAGGATGAACACTGAAGCTTTCTTT; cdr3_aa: CATGPADRMNTEAFF
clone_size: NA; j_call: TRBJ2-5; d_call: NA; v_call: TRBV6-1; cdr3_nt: TGTGCCAGCAGTGACAGGAATGCTAGGGGCGAGACCCAGTACTTC; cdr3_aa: CASSDRNARGETQYF
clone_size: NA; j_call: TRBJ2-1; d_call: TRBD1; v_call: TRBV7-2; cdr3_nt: TGTGCCAGCAGCCCAAGGACAGGGGACTCCTACAATGAGCAGTTCTTC; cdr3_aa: CASSPRTGDSYNEQFF
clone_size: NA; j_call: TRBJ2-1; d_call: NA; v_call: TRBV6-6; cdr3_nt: TGTGCCAGCAGCCCAGACTGGAACAATGAGCAGTTCTTC; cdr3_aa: CASSPDWNNEQFF
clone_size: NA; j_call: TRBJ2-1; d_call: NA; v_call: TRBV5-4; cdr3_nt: TGTGCCACCCTCGGGGGTGCGTACAATGAGCAGTTCTTC; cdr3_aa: CATLGGAYNEQFF
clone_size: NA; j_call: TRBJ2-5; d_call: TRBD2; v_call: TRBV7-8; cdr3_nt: TGTGCCAGCAGCTCGCTCCGACTAGCCCGGGGTGAGACCCAGTACTTC; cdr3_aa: CASSSLRLARGETQYF
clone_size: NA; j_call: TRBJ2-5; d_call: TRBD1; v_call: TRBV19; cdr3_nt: TGTGCCAGTAATGACAGGGGGCAGGTCCAAGAGACCCAGTACTTC; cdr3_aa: CASNDRGQVQETQYF
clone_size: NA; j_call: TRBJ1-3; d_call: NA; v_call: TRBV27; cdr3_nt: TGTGCCAGCAGTTTAGGGGCCCCGGGACTTCTCACGAGCTCTGGAAACACCATATATTTT; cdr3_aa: CASSLGAPGLLTSSGNTIYF
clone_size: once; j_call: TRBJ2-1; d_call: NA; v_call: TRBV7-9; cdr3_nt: TGTGCCAGCAGGACTCGGGAGTACTCCTACAATGAGCAGTTCTTC; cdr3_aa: CASRTREYSYNEQFF
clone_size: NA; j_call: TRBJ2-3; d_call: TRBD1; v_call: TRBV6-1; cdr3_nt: TGTGCCAGCAGTGGACAGGGGGCGAGAGATACGCAGTATTTT; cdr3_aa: CASSGQGARDTQYF
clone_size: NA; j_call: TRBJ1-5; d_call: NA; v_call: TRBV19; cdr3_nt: TGTGCCAGTATGGGGAGGGGCCTAAGCAATCAGCCCCAGCATTTT; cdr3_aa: CASMGRGLSNQPQHF
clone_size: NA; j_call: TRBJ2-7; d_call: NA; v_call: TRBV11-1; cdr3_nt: TGTGCCAGCAGCTTTCGGCGGGACTCCTCCTACGAGCAGTACTTC; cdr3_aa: CASSFRRDSSYEQYF
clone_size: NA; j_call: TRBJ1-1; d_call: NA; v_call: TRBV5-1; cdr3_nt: TGCGCCAGCAGCTATGGACAGCTGAACACTGAAGCTTTCTTT; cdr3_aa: CASSYGQLNTEAFF
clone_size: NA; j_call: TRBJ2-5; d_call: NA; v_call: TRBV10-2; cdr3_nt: TGCGCCAGCAGCATCGGGGAAGAGACCCAGTACTTC; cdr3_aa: CASSIGEETQYF
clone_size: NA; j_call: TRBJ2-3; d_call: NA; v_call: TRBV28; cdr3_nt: TGTGCCGGGGCTAGGGGCAGCTACACAGATACGCAGTATTTT; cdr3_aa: CAGARGSYTDTQYF
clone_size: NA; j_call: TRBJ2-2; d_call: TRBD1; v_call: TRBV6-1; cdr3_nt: TGTGCCGGGGACGGGACAGCTAACACCGGGGAGCTGTTTTTT; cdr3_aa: CAGDGTANTGELFF
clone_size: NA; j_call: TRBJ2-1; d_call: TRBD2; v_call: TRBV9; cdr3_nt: TGTGCCAGCAGCGCAGAGGGACTAGCCGACAATGAGCAGTTCTTC; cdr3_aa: CASSAEGLADNEQFF
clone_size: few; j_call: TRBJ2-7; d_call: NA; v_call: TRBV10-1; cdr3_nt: TGCGCCAGCATCTCCGAGGAGCAGTACTTC; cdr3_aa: CASISEEQYF
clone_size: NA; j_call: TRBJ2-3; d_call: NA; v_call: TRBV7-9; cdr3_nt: TGTGCCAGCAGCTTAGCGGGGGGGCCGGGAGATACGCAGTATTTT; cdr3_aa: CASSLAGGPGDTQYF
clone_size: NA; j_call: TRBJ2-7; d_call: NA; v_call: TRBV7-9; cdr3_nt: TGTGCCAGCAGCCAAAGCCACGAGCAGTACTTC; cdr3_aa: CASSQSHEQYF
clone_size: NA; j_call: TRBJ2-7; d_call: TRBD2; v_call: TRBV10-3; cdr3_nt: TGTGCCACTTCGGGACTAGCGGGGGCTTACTCCTACGAGCAGTACTTC; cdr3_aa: CATSGLAGAYSYEQYF
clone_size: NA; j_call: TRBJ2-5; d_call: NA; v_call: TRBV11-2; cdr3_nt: TGTGCCAGCATTCCCCCGGGACTTGGGGAGACCCAGTACTTC; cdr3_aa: CASIPPGLGETQYF
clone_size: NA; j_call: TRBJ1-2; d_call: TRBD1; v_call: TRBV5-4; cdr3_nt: TGTGCCAGCAGCCCGGACAGGGGGATCTATGGCTACACCTTC; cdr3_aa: CASSPDRGIYGYTF
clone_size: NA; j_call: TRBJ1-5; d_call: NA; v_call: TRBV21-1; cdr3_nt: TGTGCCCTCAAGTCAATGGAACAGGAAGAAAATCAGCCCCAGCATTTT; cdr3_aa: CALKSMEQEENQPQHF
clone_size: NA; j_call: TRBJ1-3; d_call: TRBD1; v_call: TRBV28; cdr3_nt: TGTGCCAGCAGTTATGACAGGGGGCCGCGGGTCCCCTCTGGAAACACCATATATTTT; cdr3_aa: CASSYDRGPRVPSGNTIYF
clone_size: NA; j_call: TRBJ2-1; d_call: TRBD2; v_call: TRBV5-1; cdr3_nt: TGCGCCAGCAGGGGGGGGTATGAGCAGTTCTTC; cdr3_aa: CASRGGYEQFF
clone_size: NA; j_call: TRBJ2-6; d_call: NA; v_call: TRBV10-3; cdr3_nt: TGTGCCATCAGTGAGTCATCGGGCTCTGGGGCCAACGTCCTGACTTTC; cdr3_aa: CAISESSGSGANVLTF
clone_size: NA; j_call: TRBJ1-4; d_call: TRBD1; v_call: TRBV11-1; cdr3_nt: TGTGCCAGCAGCTTAGCCCAGGGGGCGGACGAAAAACTGTTTTTT; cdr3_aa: CASSLAQGADEKLFF
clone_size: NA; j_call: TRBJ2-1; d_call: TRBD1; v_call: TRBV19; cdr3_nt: TGTGCCAGTAGAGGCGGTTTGGGCTTGACAGGGGATGAGCAGTTCTTC; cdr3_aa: CASRGGLGLTGDEQFF
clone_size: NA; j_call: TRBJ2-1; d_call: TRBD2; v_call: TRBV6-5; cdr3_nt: TGTGCCAGCAGTTACTCGACGGCTAGCGGGAAGGATGAGCAGTTCTTC; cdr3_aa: CASSYSTASGKDEQFF
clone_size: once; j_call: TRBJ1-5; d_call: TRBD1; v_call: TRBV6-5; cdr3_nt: TGTGCCAGCAGGCGCGACAGGGATAGCAATCAGCCCCAGCATTTT; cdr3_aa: CASRRDRDSNQPQHF
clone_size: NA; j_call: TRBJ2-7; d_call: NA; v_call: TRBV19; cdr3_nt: TGTGCCAGTAGTGCCGGACAGACCTACGAGCAGTACTTC; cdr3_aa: CASSAGQTYEQYF
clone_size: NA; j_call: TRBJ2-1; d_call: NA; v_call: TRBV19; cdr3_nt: TGTGCCAGTAGTCCCCAACCTCGGGGATCCTCCTACAATGAGCAGTTCTTC; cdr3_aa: CASSPQPRGSSYNEQFF
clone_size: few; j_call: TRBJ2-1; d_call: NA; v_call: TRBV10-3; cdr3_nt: TGTGCCATCTGGAGGGGGCCTTACAATGAGCAGTTCTTC; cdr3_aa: CAIWRGPYNEQFF
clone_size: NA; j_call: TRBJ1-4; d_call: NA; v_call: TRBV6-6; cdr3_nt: TGTGCCAGCAGTCTACGGTCCGTCGGGGAAAAACTGTTTTTT; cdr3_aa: CASSLRSVGEKLFF
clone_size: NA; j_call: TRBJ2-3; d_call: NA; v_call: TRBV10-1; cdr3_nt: TGCGCCAGCAGTGAGGCCGGACCGGCGGGGACAGATACGCAGTATTTT; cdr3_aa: CASSEAGPAGTDTQYF
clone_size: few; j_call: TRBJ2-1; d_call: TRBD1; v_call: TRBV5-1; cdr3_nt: TGCGCCAGCAGTTACGGACAGGGCGGTTCGAATGAGCAGTTCTTC; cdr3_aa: CASSYGQGGSNEQFF
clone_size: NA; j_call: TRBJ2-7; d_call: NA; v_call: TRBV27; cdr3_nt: TGTGCCAGCAGTTTATTCACCGTGGGACACAGCTACGAGCAGTACTTC; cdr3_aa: CASSLFTVGHSYEQYF
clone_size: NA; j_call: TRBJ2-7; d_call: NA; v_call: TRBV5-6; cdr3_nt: TGTGCCAGCAGTCTGTTCCACGAGCAGTACTTC; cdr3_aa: CASSLFHEQYF